The source of this TCR beta chain is a study of T cell changes during pregnancy in multiple sclerosis. The repertoire was sequenced with immunoSEQ multiplex PCR; TCRdb's copy has only in-frame clones and lacks some. The table shows about 59,000 clones, with about 95% occurring only once. This CDR3 is 16 amino acids long. CDR1 is LNHNV and CDR2 is YYDKDF in the germline V gene (reference sequence). J gave up 7 bases and V 0 bases, and 11 bases lay outside the gene matches. Sequencing was performed on CD8+ T cells from peripheral blood mononuclear cells, taken after pregnancy. The TCR originated in a female donor with multiple sclerosis, enrolled in a pregnancy study. The chain links TRBV15 to TRBJ2-7; 8 bases fit TRBD1. This chain's CDR3 is CATSRDLAGGLKEQYF. CDR3 DNA sequence: TGTGCCACCAGCAGAGATTTGGCAGGGGGCTTAAAAGAGCAGTACTTC.